Listed below are T cell receptor beta chains from one sample, sequenced in a study of beta chain features in type 1 diabetes. TCRdb's copy holds only in-frame clones and misses some; the assay was immunoSEQ multiplex PCR. The top ten clones hold 0.015% to 0.019% of a sample with more than 250,000 clones, roughly 15% of them seen once. Sequencing was performed on naive CD4+ T cells from blood. Receptors were obtained from a man between 18 and 29 years old with type 1 diabetes. Both conserved end residues are part of each CDR3. D genes are given only for firm matches. Clone size is shown for a subset of rows, as once, few, many or a class of expanded clone.

size: -; V: TRBV7-9; D: -; J: TRBJ2-7; CDR3: CASSLSLRGYSSYEQYF; DNA: TGTGCCAGCAGCTTAAGCTTAAGAGGGTACTCCTCCTACGAGCAGTACTTC
size: -; V: TRBV9; D: TRBD1; J: TRBJ1-3; CDR3: CASSVWTGDSAGNTIYF; DNA: TGTGCCAGCAGCGTATGGACAGGGGACTCAGCTGGAAACACCATATATTTT
size: -; V: TRBV6-5; D: TRBD2; J: TRBJ2-7; CDR3: CASSPGGGDEQYF; DNA: TGTGCCAGCAGTCCGGGGGGGGGCGACGAGCAGTACTTC
size: -; V: TRBV30; D: -; J: TRBJ2-5; CDR3: CAWSAWGGRTQETQYF; DNA: TGTGCCTGGAGCGCCTGGGGAGGCCGGACCCAAGAGACCCAGTACTTC
size: -; V: TRBV6-5; D: TRBD1; J: TRBJ1-1; CDR3: CASSHDRGRAFF; DNA: TGTGCCAGCAGCCACGACAGGGGTAGAGCTTTCTTT
size: -; V: TRBV11-2; D: -; J: TRBJ2-1; CDR3: CASSPYNEQFF; DNA: TGTGCCAGCAGCCCATACAATGAGCAGTTCTTC
size: few; V: TRBV30; D: TRBD1; J: TRBJ1-2; CDR3: CAWSRTGIYGYTF; DNA: TGTGCCTGGAGTAGGACAGGGATCTATGGCTACACCTTC
size: -; V: TRBV7-2; D: -; J: TRBJ2-3; CDR3: CASTLGAGRSTDTQYF; DNA: TGTGCCAGCACCCTAGGGGCGGGGCGTAGCACAGATACGCAGTATTTT
size: few; V: TRBV30; D: TRBD1; J: TRBJ2-6; CDR3: CASAGGSSGANVLTF; DNA: TGTGCCTCAGCAGGGGGTAGCTCTGGGGCCAACGTCCTGACTTTC
size: -; V: TRBV28; D: -; J: TRBJ2-1; CDR3: CASREGGGSSYNEQFF; DNA: TGTGCCAGCAGGGAAGGGGGGGGCAGCTCCTACAATGAGCAGTTCTTC
size: -; V: TRBV27; D: -; J: TRBJ2-1; CDR3: CASIPLSGQPSYNEQFF; DNA: TGTGCCAGCATCCCCCTTAGCGGACAACCCTCCTACAATGAGCAGTTCTTC
size: few; V: TRBV14; D: -; J: TRBJ2-2; CDR3: CASSQWFTSTGELFF; DNA: TGTGCCAGCAGCCAATGGTTTACGAGCACCGGGGAGCTGTTTTTT
size: few; V: TRBV7-2; D: -; J: TRBJ2-5; CDR3: CASSSSGPQETQYF; DNA: TGTGCCAGCAGCTCCAGCGGGCCTCAAGAGACCCAGTACTTC
size: few; V: TRBV19; D: -; J: TRBJ2-3; CDR3: CASSIPRSTDTQYF; DNA: TGTGCCAGTAGTATCCCGCGATCCACAGATACGCAGTATTTT
size: -; V: TRBV28; D: -; J: TRBJ2-7; CDR3: CASSDDPRGYEQYF; DNA: TGTGCCAGCAGTGACGACCCCAGGGGCTACGAGCAGTACTTC
size: few; V: TRBV25-1; D: -; J: TRBJ2-3; CDR3: CASSEGGSTDTQYF; DNA: TGTGCCAGCAGTGAGGGCGGGAGCACAGATACGCAGTATTTT
size: -; V: TRBV2; D: -; J: TRBJ1-2; CDR3: CASSSRVGGYGYTF; DNA: TGTGCCAGCAGTTCTAGGGTAGGAGGGTATGGCTACACCTTC
size: once; V: TRBV7-9; D: TRBD2; J: TRBJ2-1; CDR3: CASSLVGRYLNEQFF; DNA: TGTGCCAGCAGCTTGGTCGGGAGGTACCTAAATGAGCAGTTCTTC
size: few; V: TRBV4-1; D: TRBD1; J: TRBJ1-2; CDR3: CASSPEGARYGYTF; DNA: TGCGCCAGCAGCCCGGAGGGGGCTCGGTATGGCTACACCTTC
size: -; V: TRBV6-5; D: -; J: TRBJ2-3; CDR3: CASKQAGSTDTQYF; DNA: TGTGCCAGCAAGCAAGCGGGCAGCACAGATACGCAGTATTTT
size: few; V: TRBV4-2; D: -; J: TRBJ2-7; CDR3: CASSQEGGAGEQYF; DNA: TGTGCCAGCAGCCAAGAAGGAGGGGCGGGCGAGCAGTACTTC
size: -; V: TRBV14; D: TRBD2; J: TRBJ2-3; CDR3: CASNRGLAGNTRTQYF; DNA: TGTGCCAGCAACAGGGGACTAGCGGGGAATACCCGTACGCAGTATTTT
size: few; V: TRBV7-9; D: TRBD1; J: TRBJ2-7; CDR3: CASSSGTGAPEQYF; DNA: TGTGCCAGCAGCTCCGGGACAGGCGCCCCCGAGCAGTACTTC
size: few; V: TRBV5-6; D: -; J: TRBJ2-7; CDR3: CASSLRGYEQYF; DNA: TGTGCCAGCAGCTTACGGGGCTACGAGCAGTACTTC
size: few; V: TRBV11-2; D: TRBD1; J: TRBJ2-2; CDR3: CASSPRTGSNTGELFF; DNA: TGTGCCAGCAGCCCAAGGACAGGGAGCAACACCGGGGAGCTGTTTTTT
size: -; V: TRBV4-1; D: -; J: TRBJ2-1; CDR3: CASSPLDGRRSYNEQFF; DNA: TGCGCCAGCAGCCCTCTGGATGGGCGCAGATCTTACAATGAGCAGTTCTTC
size: -; V: TRBV7-2; D: -; J: TRBJ2-1; CDR3: CASSPHVRNEQFF; DNA: TGTGCCAGCAGCCCCCACGTGCGAAATGAGCAGTTCTTC